This T cell receptor (beta chain) was sequenced during a study of shared clonotypes between healthy human individuals (dated by TCRdb to 2019 to 2021). Study-level background: The cohort comprised two women and a few men aged 18 to 49 years. For each donor, CD4 naive and CD4 memory were each given three plates, CD8 naive was given two plates, and CD8 memory was given one plate. To estimate repertoire size and how much clonotype sharing occurs between individuals, the study deeply sequenced the blood TCR repertoires of five or six healthy adults. To increase sequencing depth and limit assay-specific biases, TCR repertoire library preparation and sequencing were carried out by different laboratories using diverse techniques. Each donor's leukapheresis produced roughly between about 0.8 and 8.9 billion PBMCs. What the work shows at the level of the full study, not this receptor alone: Sampling was restricted to blood, and TCR repertoires in tissue are likely to differ from TCR repertoires in blood. Clonotypes shared by all four sorted-subset donors showed higher generation probabilities than non-shared clonotypes. Rarefaction of sorted-subset datasets indicated incomplete sequencing despite the large sequencing depth. Across a few donors, around 5% of naive CD4, more than 3% of naive CD8, approximately 2.5% of memory CD4, and approximately 0.42% of memory CD8 clonotypes were shared. Pairwise subsampling indicated that sequencing depth was expected to affect the degree of clonotype sharing among donors. Estimated clonotype richness was generally larger for naive than for memory subsets. Because the study included a small number of donors, the genetic and exposure-history diversity represented was limited.

CDR3 length: 14 amino acids, cysteine to phenylalanine. Only the CDR3 region is kept as DNA, spanning 42 bases read in frame from base 1. The germline V gene sets CDR1 to SGHRS and CDR2 to YFSETQ. V lost 4 bases and J lost 8 bases; the stretch between them is 15 bases long. Donors were healthy HIV-negative adults with no recently reported acute infections or vaccinations. Only Caucasian adults living in Nashville, Tennessee, USA were represented among the donors. CD4+ T cells were enriched by magnetic negative selection; naive cells were then positively selected on CD45RA, and the negative fraction formed the memory subset. After blood collection by leukapheresis, PBMCs were isolated using Ficoll-Histopaque density gradient centrifugation and then cryopreserved in the vapor phase of liquid nitrogen. Analytical flow cytometry was used to check the purity and quantity of every magnetically sorted T cell population. From each sorted fraction, genomic DNA was isolated and quantified by UV absorbance on a Nanodrop 2000c.

A remark on this clone: The antigen this receptor binds is unknown. Base qualities are not provided; no much larger clone lies one nucleotide away.

Using the deep immunoSEQ assay, multiplex PCR amplified TCR CDR3 regions from genomic DNA. Genomic DNA extracted from each cell subset was distributed evenly over all wells of several immunoSEQ 96-well plates, and each plate served as one replicate. For sorted subsets, around 200 ng genomic DNA, equal to tens of thousands of T cell genomes, was loaded into each replicate PCR. The purified libraries were quantified using a Qubit 3.0 fluorometer, sized with a Bioanalyzer 2100, and then quantified again using the KAPA Library Quantification kit. Every immunoSEQ 96-well plate was sequenced on a dedicated single-read 150-cycle Illumina NextSeq 550 flow cell. Processing in the source paper ran as follows. Because only junctional sequences without quality scores were contained in the immunoSEQ output, filtering matching that applied to full-length reads could not be performed. To assign V/J genes and CDR3, sequences were annotated against IMGT germline references using PyIR, a Python wrapper for IgBLAST v1.9. Reads were filtered out if the reads had weak V/J assignments (E-value above 1e-6), no CDR3, stop codons, out-of-frame junctions, or ambiguous translated residues. V3J clonotypes were defined by identical inferred V gene, J gene, and CDR3 amino acid sequence. The percentage overlap between two repertoires was calculated by dividing the number of shared unique clonotypes by the size of the smaller repertoire. RTK rarefaction, the Chao1 estimator, and Recon v2.1 estimates of unobserved clonotypes were used to assess repertoire richness. Generation probabilities for all TCRbeta clonotypes obtained by the gDNA method from four donors were computed using OLGA. TCRdb took this table from immuneACCESS and kept in-frame rearrangements with V and J called. Such tables lack part of the clones; where checked against another copy, unresolved V genes explain under half of the gap, and the rest is unexplained. D and trimming were read from the DNA, whereas the V and J calls and clone size are those reported in that table. This sample comprises 1.4 million or so clones, around 98.5% of them detected only once. The top ten clones comprise approximately 0.4% of the sample.

The clonotype comes from a man under 40 in good health. Here the chain combines TRBV5-1 and TRBJ1-4; the D gene cannot be named for sure. Sequences were obtained from naive CD4+ T cells sorted from blood. Per the publication, the cell subset or site label means: CD45RA+ positively selected. The bases read TGCGCCAGCAGCAATAACGTCGGGCCCGAAAAACTGTTTTTT. The encoded protein is CASSNNVGPEKLFF.